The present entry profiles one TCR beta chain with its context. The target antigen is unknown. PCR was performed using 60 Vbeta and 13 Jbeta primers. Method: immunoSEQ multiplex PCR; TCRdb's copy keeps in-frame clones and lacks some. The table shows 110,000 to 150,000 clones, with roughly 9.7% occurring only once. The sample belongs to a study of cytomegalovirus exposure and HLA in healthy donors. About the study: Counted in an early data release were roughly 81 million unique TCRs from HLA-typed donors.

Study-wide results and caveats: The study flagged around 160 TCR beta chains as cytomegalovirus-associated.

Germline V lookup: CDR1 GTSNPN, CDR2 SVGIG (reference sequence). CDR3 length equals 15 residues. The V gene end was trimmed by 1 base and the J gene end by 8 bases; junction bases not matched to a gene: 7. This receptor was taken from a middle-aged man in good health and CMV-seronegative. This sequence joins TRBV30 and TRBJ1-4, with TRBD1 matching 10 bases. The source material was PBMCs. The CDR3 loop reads CAWSAGTGAREKLFF. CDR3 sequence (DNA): TGTGCCTGGAGTGCCGGGACAGGGGCTAGGGAAAAACTGTTTTTT.